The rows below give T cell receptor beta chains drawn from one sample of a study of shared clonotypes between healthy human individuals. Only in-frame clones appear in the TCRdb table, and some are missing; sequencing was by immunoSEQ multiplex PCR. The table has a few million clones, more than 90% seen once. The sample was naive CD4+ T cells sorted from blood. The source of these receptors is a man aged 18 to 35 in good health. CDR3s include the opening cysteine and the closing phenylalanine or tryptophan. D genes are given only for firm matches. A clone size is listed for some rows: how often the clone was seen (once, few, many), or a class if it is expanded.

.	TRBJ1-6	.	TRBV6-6	CASSSSLLLESPLHF	TGTGCCAGCAGTTCCAGTCTTCTGTTGGAGTCACCCCTCCACTTT
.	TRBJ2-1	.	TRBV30	CAWRAMADEQFF	TGTGCCTGGAGAGCAATGGCTGATGAGCAGTTCTTC
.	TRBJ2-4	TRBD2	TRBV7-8	CASSASGGLAKNIQYF	TGTGCCAGCAGCGCATCGGGGGGGCTGGCCAAAAACATTCAGTACTTC
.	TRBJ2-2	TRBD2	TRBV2	CASSGTERGIPANRELFF	TGTGCCAGCAGCGGGACTGAGCGGGGGATCCCCGCGAACCGGGAGCTGTTTTTT
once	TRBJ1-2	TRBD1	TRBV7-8	CASSSTRQGGGYTF	TGTGCCAGCAGCTCTACGAGACAGGGAGGTGGCTACACCTTC
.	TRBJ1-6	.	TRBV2	CASLIGKSSYNSPLHF	TGTGCCAGTCTTATCGGGAAAAGCTCCTATAATTCACCCCTCCACTTT
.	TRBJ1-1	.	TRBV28	CASSLRVNTEAFF	TGTGCCAGCAGTTTACGGGTGAACACTGAAGCTTTCTTT
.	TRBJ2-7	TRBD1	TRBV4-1	CASSPPGTALGEQYF	TGCGCCAGCAGCCCCCCAGGGACAGCCTTGGGCGAGCAGTACTTC
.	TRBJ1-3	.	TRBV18	CASSPGHFSGNTIYF	TGTGCCAGCTCACCGGGACATTTCTCTGGAAACACCATATATTTT
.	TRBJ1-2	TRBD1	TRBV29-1	CSVDFAGTGANYGYTF	TGCAGCGTTGATTTCGCCGGGACAGGGGCGAACTATGGCTACACCTTC
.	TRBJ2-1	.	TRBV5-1	CASSSSSDSYNEQFF	TGCGCCAGCAGCTCTTCTTCTGATTCCTACAATGAGCAGTTCTTC
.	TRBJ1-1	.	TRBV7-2	CASSSNMNTEAFF	TGTGCCAGCAGCTCCAATATGAACACTGAAGCTTTCTTT
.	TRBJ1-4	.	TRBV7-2	CASSRVGAANEKLFF	TGTGCCAGCAGCCGCGTTGGGGCGGCTAATGAAAAACTGTTTTTT
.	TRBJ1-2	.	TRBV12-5	CASGPTPLYYGYTF	TGTGCTAGTGGTCCAACTCCGCTTTACTATGGCTACACCTTC
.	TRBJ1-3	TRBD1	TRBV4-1	CASSQLTGDHSGNTIYF	TGCGCCAGCAGCCAGCTGACAGGGGATCACTCTGGAAACACCATATATTTT
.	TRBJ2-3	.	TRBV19	CASSISGSTDTQYF	TGTGCCAGTAGTATTTCGGGTAGCACAGATACGCAGTATTTT
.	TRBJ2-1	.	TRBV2	CASNRGGGYGEQFF	TGTGCCAGCAATCGAGGAGGGGGCTACGGTGAGCAGTTCTTC
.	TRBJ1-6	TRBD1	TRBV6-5	CASGVTGVYNSPLHF	TGTGCCAGCGGAGTGACAGGGGTTTATAATTCACCCCTCCACTTT
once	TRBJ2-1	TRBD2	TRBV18	CASSPLGPSGRFNEQFF	TGTGCCAGCTCACCACTCGGCCCAAGCGGGAGATTTAATGAGCAGTTCTTC
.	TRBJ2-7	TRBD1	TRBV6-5	CASSYAGQGAYEQYF	TGTGCCAGCAGTTACGCAGGACAGGGGGCCTACGAGCAGTACTTC
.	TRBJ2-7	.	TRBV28	CASSSFTPTGIYEQYF	TGTGCCAGCAGTTCCTTTACTCCAACAGGGATCTACGAGCAGTACTTC
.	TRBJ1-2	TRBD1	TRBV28	CASSLTGGVGYTF	TGTGCCAGCAGTCTTACAGGGGGCGTTGGCTACACCTTC
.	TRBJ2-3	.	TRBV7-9	CATLFLGTDTQYF	TGTGCCACCCTGTTTCTGGGCACAGATACGCAGTATTTT
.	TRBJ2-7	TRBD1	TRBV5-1	CASSPTPGQANYEQYF	TGCGCCAGCAGCCCGACACCGGGACAGGCCAACTACGAGCAGTACTTC
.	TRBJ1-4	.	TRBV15	CATSLEGRGGEKLFF	TGTGCCACCAGCCTAGAGGGCAGGGGAGGCGAAAAACTGTTTTTT
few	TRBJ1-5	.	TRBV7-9	CASSTSLTAQHF	TGTGCCAGCAGTACCTCGCTGACAGCCCAGCATTTT
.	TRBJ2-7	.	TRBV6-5	CASSYTGAHDEQYF	TGTGCCAGCAGTTACACGGGGGCGCACGACGAGCAGTACTTC
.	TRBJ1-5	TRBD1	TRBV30	CAWGTGGYQPQHF	TGTGCCTGGGGGACAGGGGGCTATCAGCCCCAGCATTTT
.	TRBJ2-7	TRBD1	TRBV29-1	CSVSRDRGGEQYF	TGCAGCGTTAGCCGGGACAGGGGCGGCGAGCAGTACTTC
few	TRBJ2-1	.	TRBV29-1	CSVDRGNEQFF	TGCAGCGTTGACAGGGGAAATGAGCAGTTCTTC
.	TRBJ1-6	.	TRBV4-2	CASSQWVGGPLHF	TGTGCCAGCAGCCAATGGGTTGGTGGACCCCTCCACTTT